The sequence of this TCR beta chain was determined in a study of vaccination effects on CD4 cells after COVID-19. On the study more broadly: BNT162b2 vaccine or mRNA-1273 vaccine was given to participants in two doses. Findings of the study overall: Common cold coronaviruses were cross-recognized by only 1 of 255 vaccine-induced clones in healthy vaccinees.

Notes on this clone: Its antigen is unidentified.

Assay used: immunoSEQ multiplex PCR; TCRdb lists only in-frame clones, some missing. The sample includes about 11,000 clones, less than 80% of them seen just once. Before any sequencing was done, the ViraFEST assay used viral peptide pools to expand antigen-specific CD4+ T cells. Once cultured for approximately eleven days, the cells underwent separation to obtain CD4+ T cells. Germline V gene sequence: CDR1 MDHEN, CDR2 SYDVKM. The V and J ends lost 7 bases and 5 bases respectively, with 11 bases between them. The CDR3 spans 12 residues. The receptor's source is a human donor who received a COVID-19 vaccine. V usage is TRBV28 and J usage is TRBJ1-1; D gene unclear. The material sequenced was CD4+ T cells from PBMCs cultured with HCoV-229E spike peptides, taken before COVID-19 vaccination. In DNA, the CDR3 is TGTGCCAGCAAGGAGGCTGGGACTGAAGCTTTCTTT. It yields the protein CASKEAGTEAFF.